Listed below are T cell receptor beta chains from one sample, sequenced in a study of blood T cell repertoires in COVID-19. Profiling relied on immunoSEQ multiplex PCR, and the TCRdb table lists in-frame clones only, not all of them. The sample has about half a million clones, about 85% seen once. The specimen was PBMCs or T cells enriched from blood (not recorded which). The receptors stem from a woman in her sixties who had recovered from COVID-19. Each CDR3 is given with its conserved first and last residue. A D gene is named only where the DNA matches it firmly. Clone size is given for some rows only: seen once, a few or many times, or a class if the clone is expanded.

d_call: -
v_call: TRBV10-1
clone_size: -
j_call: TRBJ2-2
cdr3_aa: CASSDGGGPHTGELFF
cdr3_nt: TGCGCCAGCAGTGATGGGGGGGGGCCTCACACCGGGGAGCTGTTTTTT

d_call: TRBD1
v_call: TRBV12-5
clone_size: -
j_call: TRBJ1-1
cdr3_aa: CASGLETGTGAFF
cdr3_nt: TGTGCTAGTGGTTTGGAAACCGGGACAGGCGCTTTCTTT

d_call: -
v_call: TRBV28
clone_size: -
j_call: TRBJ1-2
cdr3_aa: CASRIPGTSNYGYTF
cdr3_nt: TGTGCCAGCAGGATACCCGGGACATCTAACTATGGCTACACCTTC

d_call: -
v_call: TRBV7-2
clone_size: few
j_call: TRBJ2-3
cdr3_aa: CASSLAGTPGTDTQYF
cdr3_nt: TGTGCCAGCAGCTTAGCCGGGACTCCAGGCACAGATACGCAGTATTTT

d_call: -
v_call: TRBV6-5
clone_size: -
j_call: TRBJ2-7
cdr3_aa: CASKDRRTSYEQYF
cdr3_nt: TGTGCCAGCAAAGACAGGAGGACCTCCTACGAGCAGTACTTC

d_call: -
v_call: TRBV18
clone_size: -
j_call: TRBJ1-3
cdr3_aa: CASSPSVQVLTSSGNTIYF
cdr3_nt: TGTGCCAGCTCACCATCGGTACAGGTCCTAACCTCCTCTGGAAACACCATATATTTT

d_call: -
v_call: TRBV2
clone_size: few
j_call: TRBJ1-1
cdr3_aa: CASSEAGDTEAFF
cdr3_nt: TGTGCCAGCAGTGAAGCAGGGGACACTGAAGCTTTCTTT

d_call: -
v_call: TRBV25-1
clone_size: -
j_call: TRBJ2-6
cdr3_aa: CASSGADRPSGANVLTF
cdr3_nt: TGTGCCAGCAGTGGGGCCGACAGACCCTCTGGGGCCAACGTCCTGACTTTC

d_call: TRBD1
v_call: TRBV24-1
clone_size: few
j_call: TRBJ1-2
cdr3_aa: CATSEYRGSGYTF
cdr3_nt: TGTGCCACCAGTGAGTACAGGGGATCCGGCTACACCTTC

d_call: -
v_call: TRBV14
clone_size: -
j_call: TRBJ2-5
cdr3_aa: CASSQDSGDQYF
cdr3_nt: TGTGCCAGCAGCCAGGACAGCGGGGACCAGTACTTC

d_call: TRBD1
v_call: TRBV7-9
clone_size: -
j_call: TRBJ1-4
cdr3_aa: CASSLRPGTGNEKLFF
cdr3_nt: TGTGCCAGCAGCTTAAGGCCTGGGACAGGGAATGAAAAACTGTTTTTT

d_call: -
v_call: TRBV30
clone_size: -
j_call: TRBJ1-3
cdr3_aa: CAWSVRGGVGGNTIYF
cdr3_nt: TGTGCCTGGAGTGTACGGGGGGGAGTCGGTGGAAACACCATATATTTT

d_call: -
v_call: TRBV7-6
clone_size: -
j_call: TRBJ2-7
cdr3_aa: CASSLAGQDYYEQYF
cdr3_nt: TGTGCCAGCAGCTTAGCGGGTCAGGACTACTACGAGCAGTACTTC

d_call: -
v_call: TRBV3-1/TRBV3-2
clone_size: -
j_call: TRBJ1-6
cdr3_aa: CASSPGQADNSPLHF
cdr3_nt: TGTGCCAGCAGCCCCGGACAAGCTGATAATTCACCCCTCCACTTT

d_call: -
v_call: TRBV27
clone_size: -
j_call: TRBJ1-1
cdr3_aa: CASSPRGGNTEAFF
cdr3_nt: TGTGCCAGCAGTCCGAGGGGGGGGAACACTGAAGCTTTCTTT

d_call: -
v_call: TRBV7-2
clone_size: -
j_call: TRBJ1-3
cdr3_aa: CASSQLTGDAPGNTIYF
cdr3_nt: TGTGCCAGCAGCCAACTAACCGGGGATGCCCCGGGAAACACCATATATTTT

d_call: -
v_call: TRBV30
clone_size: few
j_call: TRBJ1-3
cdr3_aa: CAWSVAGAVGNTIYF
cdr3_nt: TGTGCCTGGAGTGTAGCAGGGGCGGTCGGAAACACCATATATTTT

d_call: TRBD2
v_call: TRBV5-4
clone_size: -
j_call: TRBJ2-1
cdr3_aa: CASSPRGESPSNEQFF
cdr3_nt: TGTGCCAGCAGCCCGCGGGGGGAGAGCCCATCAAATGAGCAGTTCTTC

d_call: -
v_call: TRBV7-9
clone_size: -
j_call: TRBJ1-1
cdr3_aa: CASSLGATLTEAFF
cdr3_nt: TGTGCCAGCAGCTTAGGGGCCACTCTCACTGAAGCTTTCTTT

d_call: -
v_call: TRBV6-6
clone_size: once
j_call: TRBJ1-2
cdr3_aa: CAGQEDRYYGYTF
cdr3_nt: TGTGCCGGCCAGGAGGACAGATACTATGGCTACACCTTC

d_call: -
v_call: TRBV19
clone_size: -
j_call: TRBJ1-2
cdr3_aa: CASSGDRTSYGYTF
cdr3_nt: TGTGCCAGTAGTGGCGACCGGACATCCTATGGCTACACCTTC

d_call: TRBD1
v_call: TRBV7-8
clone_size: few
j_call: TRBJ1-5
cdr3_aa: CASSMTGGLNQPQHF
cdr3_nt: TGTGCCAGCAGCATGACAGGGGGCCTCAATCAGCCCCAGCATTTT

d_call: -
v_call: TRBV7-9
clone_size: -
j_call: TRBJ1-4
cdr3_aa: CASSTRQVGWEKLFF
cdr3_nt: TGTGCCAGCAGCACACGACAGGTGGGGTGGGAAAAACTGTTTTTT

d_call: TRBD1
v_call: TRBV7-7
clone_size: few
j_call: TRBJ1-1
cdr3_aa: CASSSLTGKNTEAFF
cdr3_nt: TGTGCTAGCAGCTCCCTGACAGGGAAAAACACTGAAGCTTTCTTT

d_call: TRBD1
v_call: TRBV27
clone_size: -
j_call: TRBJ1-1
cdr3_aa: CASSEDRGGEAFF
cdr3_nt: TGTGCCAGCAGTGAGGACAGGGGAGGTGAAGCTTTCTTT

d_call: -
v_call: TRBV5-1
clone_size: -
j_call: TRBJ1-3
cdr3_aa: CASSLAGRPGNTIYF
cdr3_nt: TGCGCCAGCAGCTTGGCGGGGAGACCTGGAAACACCATATATTTT

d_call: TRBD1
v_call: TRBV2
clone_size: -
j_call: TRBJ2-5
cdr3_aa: CASSVLDRGRETQYF
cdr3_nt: TGTGCCAGCAGTGTACTCGACAGGGGAAGAGAGACCCAGTACTTC

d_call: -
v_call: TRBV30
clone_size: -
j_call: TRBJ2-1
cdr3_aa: CAWSDIGSSYNEQFF
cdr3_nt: TGTGCCTGGAGTGATATAGGGAGCTCCTACAATGAGCAGTTCTTC

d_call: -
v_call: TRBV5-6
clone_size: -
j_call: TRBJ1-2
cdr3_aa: CASSRRDDIDGYTF
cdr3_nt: TGTGCCAGCAGCCGCAGGGATGATATCGATGGCTACACCTTC

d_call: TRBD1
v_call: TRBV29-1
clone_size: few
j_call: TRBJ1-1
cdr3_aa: CSGDRGGTEAFF
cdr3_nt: TGCAGCGGGGACAGGGGAGGCACTGAAGCTTTCTTT

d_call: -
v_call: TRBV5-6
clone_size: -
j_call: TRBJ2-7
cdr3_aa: CASSLRGLRGPLYEQYF
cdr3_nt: TGTGCCAGCAGCTTAAGGGGTTTGCGGGGGCCGCTTTACGAGCAGTACTTC

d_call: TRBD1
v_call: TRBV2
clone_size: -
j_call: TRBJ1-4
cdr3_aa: CASRGQGLNEKLFF
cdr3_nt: TGTGCCAGCAGGGGACAGGGTCTTAATGAAAAACTGTTTTTT

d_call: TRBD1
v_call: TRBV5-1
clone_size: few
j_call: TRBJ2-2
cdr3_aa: CASSSDRAGTGELFF
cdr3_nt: TGCGCCAGCAGCTCGGACAGGGCGGGCACCGGGGAGCTGTTTTTT

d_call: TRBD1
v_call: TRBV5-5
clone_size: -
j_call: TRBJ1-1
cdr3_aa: CASSLSPDREAEAFF
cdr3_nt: TGTGCCAGCAGCTTGAGCCCGGACAGGGAGGCTGAAGCTTTCTTT

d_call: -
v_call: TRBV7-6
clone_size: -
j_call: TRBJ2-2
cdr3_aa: CASSLSTGELFF
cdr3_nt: TGTGCCAGCAGCTTGAGCACCGGGGAGCTGTTTTTT

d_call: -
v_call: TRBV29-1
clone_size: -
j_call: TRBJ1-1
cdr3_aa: CSVAGQQNTEAFF
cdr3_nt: TGCAGCGTTGCGGGTCAACAGAACACTGAAGCTTTCTTT

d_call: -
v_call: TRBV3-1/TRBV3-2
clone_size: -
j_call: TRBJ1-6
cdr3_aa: CASSQGDSSYNSPLHF
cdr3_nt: TGTGCCAGCAGCCAAGGCGACAGCTCCTATAATTCACCCCTCCACTTT

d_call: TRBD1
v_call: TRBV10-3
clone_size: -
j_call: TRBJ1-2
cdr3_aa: CAISVDRGENRYGYTF
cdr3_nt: TGTGCCATCAGCGTGGACAGGGGAGAAAACCGTTATGGCTACACCTTC

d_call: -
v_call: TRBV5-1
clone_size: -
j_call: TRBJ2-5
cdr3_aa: CASSSDNPQETQYF
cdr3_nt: TGCGCCAGCAGCTCTGACAACCCCCAAGAGACCCAGTACTTC

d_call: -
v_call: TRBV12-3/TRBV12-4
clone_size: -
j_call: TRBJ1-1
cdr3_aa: CASSSTENTEAFF
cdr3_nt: TGTGCCAGCAGTTCGACAGAGAACACTGAAGCTTTCTTT

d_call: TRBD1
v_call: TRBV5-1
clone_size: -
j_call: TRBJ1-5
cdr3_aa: CASSWTGINQPQHF
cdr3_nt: TGCGCCAGCAGCTGGACAGGGATCAATCAGCCCCAGCATTTT

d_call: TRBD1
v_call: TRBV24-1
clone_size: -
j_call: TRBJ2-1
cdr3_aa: CATSDPSGGQGRSYNEQFF
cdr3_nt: TGTGCCACCAGTGATCCTTCGGGGGGACAGGGTAGGTCCTACAATGAGCAGTTCTTC

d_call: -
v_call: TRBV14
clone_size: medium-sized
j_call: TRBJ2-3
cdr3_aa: CASSQELGWTQYF
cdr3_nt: TGTGCCAGCAGCCAAGAGCTGGGCTGGACGCAGTATTTT

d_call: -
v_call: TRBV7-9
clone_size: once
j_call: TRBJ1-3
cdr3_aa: CASQGAGNTIYF
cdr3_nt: TGTGCCAGCCAAGGGGCTGGAAACACCATATATTTT

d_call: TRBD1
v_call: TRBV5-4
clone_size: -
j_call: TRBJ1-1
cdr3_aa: CASSLNGLTGEAFF
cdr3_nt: TGTGCCAGCAGCTTAAATGGGCTGACAGGGGAAGCTTTCTTT

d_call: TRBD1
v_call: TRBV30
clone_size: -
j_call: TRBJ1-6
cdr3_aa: CAWNGDSINSPLHF
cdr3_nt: TGTGCCTGGAATGGGGACAGCATTAATTCACCCCTCCACTTT